This T cell receptor beta chain was sequenced for a study of blood T cells in healthy people across ages. Remarks on this clonotype: Its antigen is not known.

A second PCR, run for roughly 7 to 12 cycles, used a sample-barcoded 5' primer plus a J-beta primer mix. TCRdb redid the calling of the 5' RACE reads with MiXCR, one entry per CDR3 protein. This table has fewer than 2,000,000 distinct CDR3 sequences, approximately 39% appearing once. Study-wide points: Higher diversity and more naive CD4+ cells were features of long-lived donors, compared to aged donors. TCR beta diversity, measured per million T cells, fell in a roughly linear way with age.

Investigators took approximately 9.4 milliliters of peripheral blood from every donor. The CDR3 sequence is 16 residues long. The germline V and J ends were trimmed by 1 base and 0 bases, with 8 bases remaining between them. Germline V lookup: CDR1 SGHKS, CDR2 YYEKEE (reference sequence). The chain employs TRBV5-5 and TRBJ2-6, with unresolved D. Sequenced sample: blood. This clonotype was obtained from a human donor in good health. CDR3 in amino acids: CASSLSQFSGANVLTF. Written as DNA, the CDR3 is TGTGCCAGCAGCTTGAGTCAGTTCTCTGGGGCCAACGTCCTGACTTTC.